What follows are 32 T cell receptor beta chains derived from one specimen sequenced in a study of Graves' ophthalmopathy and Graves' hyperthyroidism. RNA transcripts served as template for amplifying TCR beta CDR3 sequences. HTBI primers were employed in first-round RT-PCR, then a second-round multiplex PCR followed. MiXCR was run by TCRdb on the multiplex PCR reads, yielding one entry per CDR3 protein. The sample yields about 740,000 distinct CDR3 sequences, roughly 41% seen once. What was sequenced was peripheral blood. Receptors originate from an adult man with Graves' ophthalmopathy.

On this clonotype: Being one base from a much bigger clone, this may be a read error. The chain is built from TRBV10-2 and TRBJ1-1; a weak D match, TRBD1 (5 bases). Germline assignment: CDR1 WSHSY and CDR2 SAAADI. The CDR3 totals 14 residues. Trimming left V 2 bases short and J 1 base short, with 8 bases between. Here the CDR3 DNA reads TGCGCCAGCAGTGAGGCAGGGCCGAACACTGAAGCTTTCTTT. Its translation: CASSEAGPNTEAFF.

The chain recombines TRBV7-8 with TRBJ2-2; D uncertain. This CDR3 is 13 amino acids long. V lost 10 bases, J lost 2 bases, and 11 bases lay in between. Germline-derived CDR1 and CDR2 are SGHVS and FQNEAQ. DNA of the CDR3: TGTGCCACGAGGCGACCTAACACCGGGGAGCTGTTTTTT. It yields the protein CATRRPNTGELFF.

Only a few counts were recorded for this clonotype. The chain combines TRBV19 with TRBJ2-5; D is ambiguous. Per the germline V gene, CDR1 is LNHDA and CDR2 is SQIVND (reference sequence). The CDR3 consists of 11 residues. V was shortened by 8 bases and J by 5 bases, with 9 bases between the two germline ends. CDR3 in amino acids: CASGPAETQYF. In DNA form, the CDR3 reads TGTGCCAGTGGCCCGGCGGAGACCCAGTACTTC. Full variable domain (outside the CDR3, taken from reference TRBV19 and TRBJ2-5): DGGITQSPKYLFRKEGQNVTLSCEQNLNHDAMYWYRQDPGQGLRLIYYSQIVNDFQKGDIAEGYSVSREKKESFPLTVTSAQKNPTAFYLCASGPAETQYFGPGTRLLVL.

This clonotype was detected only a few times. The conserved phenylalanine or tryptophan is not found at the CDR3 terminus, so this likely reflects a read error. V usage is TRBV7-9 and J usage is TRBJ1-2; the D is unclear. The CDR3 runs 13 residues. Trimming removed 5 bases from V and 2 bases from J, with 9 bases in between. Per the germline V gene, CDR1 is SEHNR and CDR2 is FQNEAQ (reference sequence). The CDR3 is CASSRTGNYGYTL. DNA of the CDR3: TGTGCCAGCAGCCGGACGGGGAACTATGGCTACACCCTC.

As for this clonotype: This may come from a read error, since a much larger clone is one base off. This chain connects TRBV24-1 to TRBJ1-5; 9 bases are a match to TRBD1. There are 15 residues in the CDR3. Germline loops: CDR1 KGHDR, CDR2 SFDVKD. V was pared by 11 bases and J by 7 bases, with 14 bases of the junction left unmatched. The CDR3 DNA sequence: TGTGCCAGCAGCTACCGGGACAGGGATAGCCAGCCCCAGCATTTT. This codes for CASSYRDRDSQPQHF.

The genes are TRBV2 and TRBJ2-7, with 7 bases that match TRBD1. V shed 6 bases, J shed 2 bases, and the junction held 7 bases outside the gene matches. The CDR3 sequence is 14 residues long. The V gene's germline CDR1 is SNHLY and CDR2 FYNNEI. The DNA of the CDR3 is TGTGCCAGCAGAGGAGACAGGGTTCCCTACGAGCAGTACTTC. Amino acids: CASRGDRVPYEQYF.

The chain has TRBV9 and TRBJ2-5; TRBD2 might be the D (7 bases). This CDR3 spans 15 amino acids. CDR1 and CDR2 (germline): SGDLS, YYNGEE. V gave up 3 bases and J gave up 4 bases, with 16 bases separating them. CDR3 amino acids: CASSETGREGETQYF. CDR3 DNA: TGTGCCAGCAGCGAAACAGGGAGGGAAGGAGAGACCCAGTACTTC.

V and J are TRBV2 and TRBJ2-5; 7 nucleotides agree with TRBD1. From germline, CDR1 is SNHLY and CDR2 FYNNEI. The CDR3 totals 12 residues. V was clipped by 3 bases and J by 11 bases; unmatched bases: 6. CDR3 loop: CASSETGYSQYF. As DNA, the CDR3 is TGTGCCAGCAGTGAGACAGGGTATTCTCAGTACTTC.

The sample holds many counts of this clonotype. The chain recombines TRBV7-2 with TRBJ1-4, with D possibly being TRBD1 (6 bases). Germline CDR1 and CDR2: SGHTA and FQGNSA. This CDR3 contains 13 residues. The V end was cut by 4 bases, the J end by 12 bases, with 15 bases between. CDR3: CASSWTYREELFF. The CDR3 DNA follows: TGTGCCAGCAGCTGGACCTACAGGGAGGAACTGTTTTTT.

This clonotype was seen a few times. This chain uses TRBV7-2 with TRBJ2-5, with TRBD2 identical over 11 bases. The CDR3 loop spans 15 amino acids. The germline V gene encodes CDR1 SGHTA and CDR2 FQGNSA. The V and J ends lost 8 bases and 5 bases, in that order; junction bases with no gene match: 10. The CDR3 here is CASSTATSGVETQYF. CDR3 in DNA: TGTGCCAGCTCAACCGCGACTAGCGGGGTTGAGACCCAGTACTTC.

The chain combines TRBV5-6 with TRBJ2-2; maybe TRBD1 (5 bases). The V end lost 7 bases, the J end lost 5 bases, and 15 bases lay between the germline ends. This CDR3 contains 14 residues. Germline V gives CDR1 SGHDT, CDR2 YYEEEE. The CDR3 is CASLPGIRTGELFF. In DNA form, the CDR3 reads TGTGCCAGCCTTCCAGGGATCCGTACCGGGGAGCTGTTTTTT.

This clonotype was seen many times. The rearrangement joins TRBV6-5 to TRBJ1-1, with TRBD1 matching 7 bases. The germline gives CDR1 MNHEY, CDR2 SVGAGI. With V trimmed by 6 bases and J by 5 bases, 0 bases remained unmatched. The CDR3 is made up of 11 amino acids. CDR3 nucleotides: TGTGCCAGCAGCAGGGGGACTGAAGCTTTCTTT. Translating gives CASSRGTEAFF.

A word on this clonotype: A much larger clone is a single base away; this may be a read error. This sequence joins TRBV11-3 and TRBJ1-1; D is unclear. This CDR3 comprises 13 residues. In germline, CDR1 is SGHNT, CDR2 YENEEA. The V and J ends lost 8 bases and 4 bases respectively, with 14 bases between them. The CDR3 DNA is TGTGCCAGCTGCATAAGGGTTTCCACTGAAGCTTTCTTT. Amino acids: CASCIRVSTEAFF.

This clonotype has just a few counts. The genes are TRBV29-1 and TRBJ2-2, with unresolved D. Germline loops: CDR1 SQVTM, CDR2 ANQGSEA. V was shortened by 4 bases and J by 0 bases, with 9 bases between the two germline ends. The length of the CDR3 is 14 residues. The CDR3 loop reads CSVAQRPNTGELFF. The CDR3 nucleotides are TGCAGCGTTGCTCAGAGGCCGAACACCGGGGAGCTGTTTTTT.

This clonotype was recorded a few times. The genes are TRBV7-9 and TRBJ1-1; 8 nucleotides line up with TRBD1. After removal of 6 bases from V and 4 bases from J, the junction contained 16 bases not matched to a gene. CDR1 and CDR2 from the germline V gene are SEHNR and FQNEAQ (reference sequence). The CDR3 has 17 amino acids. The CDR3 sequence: CASSYRTTRTGITEAFF. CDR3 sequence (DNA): TGTGCCAGCAGTTACCGGACGACTAGGACAGGGATCACTGAAGCTTTCTTT.

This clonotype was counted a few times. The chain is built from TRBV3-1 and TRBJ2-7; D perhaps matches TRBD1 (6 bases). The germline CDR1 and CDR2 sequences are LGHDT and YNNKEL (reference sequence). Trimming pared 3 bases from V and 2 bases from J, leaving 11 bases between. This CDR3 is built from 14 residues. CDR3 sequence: CASSHWDTAYEQYF. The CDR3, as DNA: TGTGCCAGCAGCCACTGGGACACAGCCTACGAGCAGTACTTC.

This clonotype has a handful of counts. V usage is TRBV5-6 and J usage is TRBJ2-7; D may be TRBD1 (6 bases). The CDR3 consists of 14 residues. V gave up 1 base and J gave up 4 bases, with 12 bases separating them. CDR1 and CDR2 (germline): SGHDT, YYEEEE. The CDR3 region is CASSLWDTPYEQYF. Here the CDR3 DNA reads TGTGCCAGCAGCTTGTGGGACACCCCTTACGAGCAGTACTTC.

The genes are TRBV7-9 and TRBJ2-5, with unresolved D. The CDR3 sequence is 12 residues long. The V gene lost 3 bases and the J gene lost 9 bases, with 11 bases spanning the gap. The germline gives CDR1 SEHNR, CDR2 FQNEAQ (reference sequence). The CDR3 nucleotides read TGTGCCAGCAGCTTCACCAATCAGCCCCAGTACTTC. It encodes CASSFTNQPQYF.

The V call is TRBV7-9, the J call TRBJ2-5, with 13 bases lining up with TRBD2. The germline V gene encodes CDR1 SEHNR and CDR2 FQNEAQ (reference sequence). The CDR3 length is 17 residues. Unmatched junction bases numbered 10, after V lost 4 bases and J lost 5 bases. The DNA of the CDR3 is TGTGCCAGCAGCTCACAGTCCCGACTAGCGGGGGGTGAGACCCAGTACTTC. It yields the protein CASSSQSRLAGGETQYF.

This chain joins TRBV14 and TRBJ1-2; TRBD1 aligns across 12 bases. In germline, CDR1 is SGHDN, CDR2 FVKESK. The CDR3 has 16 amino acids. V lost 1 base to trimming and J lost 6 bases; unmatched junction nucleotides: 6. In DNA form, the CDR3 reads TGTGCCAGCAGCCAAGGGGACAGGGGGCTTTTCGATGGCTACACCTTC. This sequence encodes CASSQGDRGLFDGYTF.

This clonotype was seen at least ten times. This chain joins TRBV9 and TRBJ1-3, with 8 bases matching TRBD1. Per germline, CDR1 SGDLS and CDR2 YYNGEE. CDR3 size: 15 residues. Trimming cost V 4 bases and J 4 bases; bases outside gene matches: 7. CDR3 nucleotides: TGTGCCAGCAGCAAGGAAGGGACAGGCGGAAACACCATATATTTT. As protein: CASSKEGTGGNTIYF.

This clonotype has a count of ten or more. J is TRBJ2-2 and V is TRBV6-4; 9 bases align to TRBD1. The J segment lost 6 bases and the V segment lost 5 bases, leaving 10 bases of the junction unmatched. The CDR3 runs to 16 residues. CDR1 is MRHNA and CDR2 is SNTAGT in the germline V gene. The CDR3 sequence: CASSPDRGDGSGELFF. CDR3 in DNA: TGTGCCAGCAGTCCGGACAGGGGAGATGGGTCCGGGGAGCTGTTTTTT.

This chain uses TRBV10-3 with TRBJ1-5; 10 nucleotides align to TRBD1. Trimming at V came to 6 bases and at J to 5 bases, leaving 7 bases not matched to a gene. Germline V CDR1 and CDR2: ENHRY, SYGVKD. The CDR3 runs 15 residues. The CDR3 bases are TGTGCCATCAGATCGTCCGGGACAGGGGATCAGCCCCAGCATTTT. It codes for CAIRSSGTGDQPQHF.

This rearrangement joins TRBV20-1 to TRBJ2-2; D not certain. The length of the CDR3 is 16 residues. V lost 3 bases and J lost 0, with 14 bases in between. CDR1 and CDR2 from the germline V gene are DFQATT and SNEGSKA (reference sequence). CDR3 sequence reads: CSARVPGRSNTGELFF. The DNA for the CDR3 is TGCAGTGCTAGGGTCCCCGGCCGGTCGAACACCGGGGAGCTGTTTTTT.

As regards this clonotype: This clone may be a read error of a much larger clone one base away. CDR3 protein: CASGLGVTSGANVLTF. DNA of the CDR3: TGTGCCAGCGGCCTAGGTGTAACCTCTGGGGCCAACGTCCTGACTTTC. The chain recombines TRBV6-1 with TRBJ2-6; D remains unclear. This CDR3 comprises 16 residues. Germline V gene sequence: CDR1 MNHNS, CDR2 SASEGT. The germline V and J ends were trimmed by 8 bases and 0 bases, with 14 bases remaining between them.

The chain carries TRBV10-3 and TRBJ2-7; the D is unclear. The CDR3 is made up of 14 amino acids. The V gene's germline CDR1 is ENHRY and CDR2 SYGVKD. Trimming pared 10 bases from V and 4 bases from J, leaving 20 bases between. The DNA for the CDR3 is TGTGCCAGCAGCGACATCCGGAGTCCTTACGAGCAGTACTTC. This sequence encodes CASSDIRSPYEQYF.

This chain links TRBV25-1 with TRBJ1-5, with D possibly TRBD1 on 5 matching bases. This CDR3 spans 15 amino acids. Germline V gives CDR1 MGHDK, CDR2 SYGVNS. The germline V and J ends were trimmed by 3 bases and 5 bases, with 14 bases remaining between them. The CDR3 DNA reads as TGTGCCAGCAGTGATAGTGCCGGGGCACATCAGCCCCAGCATTTT. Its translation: CASSDSAGAHQPQHF.

The CDR3 loop is CSAKGFMAGGPPETQYF. CDR3 in DNA: TGCAGTGCCAAAGGCTTCATGGCGGGAGGTCCTCCAGAGACCCAGTACTTC. The V gene is TRBV20-1, the J gene TRBJ2-5; 8 bases align to TRBD2. The CDR3 loop spans 17 amino acids. Germline V CDR1 and CDR2: DFQATT, SNEGSKA (reference sequence). The V segment lost 6 bases and the J segment 4 bases; nucleotides outside the gene matches: 19.

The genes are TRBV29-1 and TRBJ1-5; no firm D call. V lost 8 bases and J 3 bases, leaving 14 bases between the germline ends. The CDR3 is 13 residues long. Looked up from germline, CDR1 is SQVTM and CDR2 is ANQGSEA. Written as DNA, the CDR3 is TGCAGCTTAACCGGAACCCCCAATCAGCCCCAGCATTTT. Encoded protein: CSLTGTPNQPQHF.

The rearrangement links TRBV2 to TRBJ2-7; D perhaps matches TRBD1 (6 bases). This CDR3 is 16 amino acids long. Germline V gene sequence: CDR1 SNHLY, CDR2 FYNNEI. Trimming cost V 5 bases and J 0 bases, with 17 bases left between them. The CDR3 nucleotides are TGTGCCAGCAGTCTTTTCCGATACAGGGTCTCCTACGAGCAGTACTTC. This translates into CASSLFRYRVSYEQYF.

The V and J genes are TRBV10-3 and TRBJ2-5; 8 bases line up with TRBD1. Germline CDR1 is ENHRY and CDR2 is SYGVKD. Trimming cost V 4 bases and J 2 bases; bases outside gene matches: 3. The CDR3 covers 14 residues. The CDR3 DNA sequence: TGTGCCATCAGTGCGGGACAGGAGCAAGAGACCCAGTACTTC. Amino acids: CAISAGQEQETQYF.

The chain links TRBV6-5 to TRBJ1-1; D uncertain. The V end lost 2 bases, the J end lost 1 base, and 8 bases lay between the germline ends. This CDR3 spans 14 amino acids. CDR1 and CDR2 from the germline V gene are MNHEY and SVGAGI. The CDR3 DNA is TGTGCCAGCAGTTACAAGTCAGGGAACACTGAAGCTTTCTTT. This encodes CASSYKSGNTEAFF.